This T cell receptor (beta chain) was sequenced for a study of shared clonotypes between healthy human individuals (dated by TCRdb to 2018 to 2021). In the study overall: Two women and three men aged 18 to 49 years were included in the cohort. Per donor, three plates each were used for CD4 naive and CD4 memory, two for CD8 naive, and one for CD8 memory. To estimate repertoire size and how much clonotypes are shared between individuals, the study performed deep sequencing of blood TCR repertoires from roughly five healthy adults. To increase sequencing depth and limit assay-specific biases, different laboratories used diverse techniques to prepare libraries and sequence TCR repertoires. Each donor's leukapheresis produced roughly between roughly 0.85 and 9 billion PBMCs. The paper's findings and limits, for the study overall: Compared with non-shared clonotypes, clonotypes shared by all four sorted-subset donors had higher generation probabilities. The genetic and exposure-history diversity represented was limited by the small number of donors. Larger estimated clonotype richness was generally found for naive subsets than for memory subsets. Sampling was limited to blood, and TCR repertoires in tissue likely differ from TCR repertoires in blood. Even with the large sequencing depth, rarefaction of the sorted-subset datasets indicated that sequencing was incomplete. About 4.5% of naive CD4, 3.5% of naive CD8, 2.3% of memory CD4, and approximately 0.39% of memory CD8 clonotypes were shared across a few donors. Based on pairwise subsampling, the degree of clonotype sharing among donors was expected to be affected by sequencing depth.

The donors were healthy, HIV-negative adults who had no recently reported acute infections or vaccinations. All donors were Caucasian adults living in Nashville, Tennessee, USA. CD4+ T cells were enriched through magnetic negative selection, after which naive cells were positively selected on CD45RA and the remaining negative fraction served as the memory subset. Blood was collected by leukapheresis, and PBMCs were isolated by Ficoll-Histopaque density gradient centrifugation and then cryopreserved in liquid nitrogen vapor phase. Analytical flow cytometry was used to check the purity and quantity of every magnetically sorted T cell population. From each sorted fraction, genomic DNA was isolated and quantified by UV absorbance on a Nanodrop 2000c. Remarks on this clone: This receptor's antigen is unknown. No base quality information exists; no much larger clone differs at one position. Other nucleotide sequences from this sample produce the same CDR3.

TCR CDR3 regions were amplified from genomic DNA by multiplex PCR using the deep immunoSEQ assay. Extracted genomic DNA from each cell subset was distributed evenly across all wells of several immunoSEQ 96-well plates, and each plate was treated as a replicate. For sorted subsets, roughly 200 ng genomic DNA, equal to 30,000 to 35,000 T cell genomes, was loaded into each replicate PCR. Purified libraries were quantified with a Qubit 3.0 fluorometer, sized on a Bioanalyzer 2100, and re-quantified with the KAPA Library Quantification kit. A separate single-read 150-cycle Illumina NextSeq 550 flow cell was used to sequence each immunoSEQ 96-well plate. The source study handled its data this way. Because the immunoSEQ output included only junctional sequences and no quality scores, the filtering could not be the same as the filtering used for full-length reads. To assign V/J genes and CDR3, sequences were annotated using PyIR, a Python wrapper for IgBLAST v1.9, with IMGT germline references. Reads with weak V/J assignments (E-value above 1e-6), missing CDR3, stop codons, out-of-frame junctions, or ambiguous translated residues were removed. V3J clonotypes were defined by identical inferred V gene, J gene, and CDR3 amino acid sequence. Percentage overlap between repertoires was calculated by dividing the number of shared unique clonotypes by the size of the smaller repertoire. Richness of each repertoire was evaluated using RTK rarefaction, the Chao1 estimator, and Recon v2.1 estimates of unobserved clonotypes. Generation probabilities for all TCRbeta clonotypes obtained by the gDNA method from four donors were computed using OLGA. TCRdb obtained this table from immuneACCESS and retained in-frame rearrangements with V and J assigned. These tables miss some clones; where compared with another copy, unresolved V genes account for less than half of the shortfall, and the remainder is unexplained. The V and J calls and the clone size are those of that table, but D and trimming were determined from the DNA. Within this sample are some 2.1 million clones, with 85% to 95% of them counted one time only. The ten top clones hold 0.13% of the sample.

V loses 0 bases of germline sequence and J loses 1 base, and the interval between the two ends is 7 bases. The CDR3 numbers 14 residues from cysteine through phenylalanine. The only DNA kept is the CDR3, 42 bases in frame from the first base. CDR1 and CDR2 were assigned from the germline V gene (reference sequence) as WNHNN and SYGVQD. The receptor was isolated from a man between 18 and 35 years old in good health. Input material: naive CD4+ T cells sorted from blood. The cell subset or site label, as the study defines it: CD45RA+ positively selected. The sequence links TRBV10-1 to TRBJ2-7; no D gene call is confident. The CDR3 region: CASSESGSSYEQYF. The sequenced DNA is TGCGCCAGCAGTGAGTCGGGCAGTTCCTACGAGCAGTACTTC.